The entry below gives a single T cell receptor (beta chain) sequence along with its context. Its antigen is as yet unknown. The entirety of the isolated RNA underwent reverse transcription, so expressed TCRB transcripts were sequenced. Profiled with immunoSEQ multiplex PCR; TCRdb holds only in-frame clones, not every one. The sample consists of about 250,000 clones, about 11% of them appearing once. This sample was taken from a study of beta chain features in type 1 diabetes. Study summary: Comparable age, gender and cell yields were observed in patients relative to healthy donors. All of the samples together had 107,917,701 sorted cells examined.

Per germline, CDR1 SGHRS and CDR2 YFSETQ. The CDR3 sequence is 15 residues long. V lost 0 bases, J lost 5 bases, and 5 bases stayed unmatched. Findings of the study overall: Significant though moderate, a shortening of TCRB CDR3s appeared in all four CD4+ subsets of Type 1 diabetes patients. Healthy donors had naive, central memory and Treg TCRB repertoires that appeared less similar than those seen among patients.

In total, each donor contributed a single heparinised blood draw that averaged roughly 100 mL. The sequence came from a man younger than 40 with type 1 diabetes. Sequencing input: naive CD4+ T cells from blood. V and J are TRBV5-1 and TRBJ2-7; 10 bases line up with TRBD1. The CDR3 DNA is TGCGCCAGCAGCTTGGGGACAGGGGGATTCGACGAGCAGTACTTC. It is translated as CASSLGTGGFDEQYF.